This entry lists 26 T cell receptor beta chains sequenced from one sample in a study of blood T cell repertoires in COVID-19. TCRdb's copy holds only in-frame clones and misses some; the assay was immunoSEQ multiplex PCR. The sample records 330,000 or so clones, roughly 88% being singletons. Sequencing used PBMCs or T cells enriched from blood (not recorded which). The receptors originated from a man aged 25 to 40 who had recovered from COVID-19.

The chain couples TRBV7-9 to TRBJ2-5, with 9 positions matching TRBD2. The CDR3 extends over 16 amino acids. Germline V gene sequence: CDR1 SEHNR, CDR2 FQNEAQ (reference sequence). V lost 1 base, J lost 2 bases, and 5 bases stayed unmatched. Here the CDR3 DNA reads TGTGCCAGCAGCTTAGGTGTTAGCGGGGGACAAGAGACCCAGTACTTC. This encodes CASSLGVSGGQETQYF.

CDR3 sequence (DNA): TGTGCCAGCAGCCAAGTCTGGCAGGGGCCCGCGTCGCCCGGGGAGCTGTTTTTT. Protein: CASSQVWQGPASPGELFF. This chain connects TRBV3-1 (or the pseudogene TRBV3-2) to TRBJ2-2; tentatively, D is TRBD1 (6 bases). CDR1 is LGHDT, CDR2 YNNKEL, per germline (reference sequence). This CDR3 is built from 18 residues. Trimming pared 1 base from V and 6 bases from J, leaving 21 bases between.

The chain couples TRBV10-1 to TRBJ2-3, with 8 positions matching TRBD2. The CDR3 totals 14 residues. Trimming took 6 bases from V and 2 from J; bases not matched to a gene: 4. CDR1 is WNHNN and CDR2 is SYGVQD in the germline V gene (reference sequence). Written as DNA, the CDR3 is TGCGCCAGCAGCCCCGGACTAGCCACAGATACGCAGTATTTT. Amino acids: CASSPGLATDTQYF.

On this clone: Different DNA sequences within this sample yield the same CDR3. This sequence joins TRBV18 and TRBJ1-2; 11 bases line up with TRBD1. This CDR3 comprises 15 residues. Trimming took 3 bases from V and 4 from J; bases not matched to a gene: 4. Germline V gene data show CDR1 as KGHSH and CDR2 as LQKENI. Written as DNA, the CDR3 is TGTGCCAGCTCACCTGGACAGGGGGCTCTCTATGGCTACACCTTC. It translates to CASSPGQGALYGYTF.

This chain links TRBV9 with TRBJ2-1, with 13 bases lining up with TRBD2. The CDR3 spans 17 residues. The ends lost 4 bases at V and 0 bases at J; junction bases unmatched: 4. Germline V CDR1 and CDR2: SGDLS, YYNGEE. The CDR3 loop reads CASSLGLAGASYNEQFF. The CDR3 DNA sequence: TGTGCCAGCAGCTTAGGACTAGCGGGGGCCTCCTACAATGAGCAGTTCTTC. Together with reference TRBV9 and TRBJ2-1, the CDR3 gives the full variable domain: DSGVTQTPKHLITATGQRVTLRCSPRSGDLSVYWYQQSLDQGLQFLIQYYNGEERAKGNILERFSAQQFPDLHSELNLSSLELGDSALYFCASSLGLAGASYNEQFFGPGTRLTVL.

V and J are TRBV5-6 and TRBJ1-6; D call uncertain. The V end was cut by 2 bases, the J end by 7 bases, with 7 bases between. Germline V gives CDR1 SGHDT, CDR2 YYEEEE. The CDR3 contains 13 residues. CDR3 in DNA: TGTGCCAGCAGCTTAACTCTCAATTCACCCCTCCACTTT. Translating it yields CASSLTLNSPLHF.

This rearrangement joins TRBV9 to TRBJ1-5; weak D call: TRBD1 (5 bases). The ends were cut back, 7 bases at V and 2 bases at J, with 16 bases in the middle. This CDR3 has 15 residues. Germline V gene lookup returns CDR1 SGDLS and CDR2 YYNGEE. CDR3 region: CASSQGGGGNQPQHF. The CDR3 DNA reads TGTGCCAGCTCCCAGGGCGGAGGGGGCAATCAGCCCCAGCATTTT.

The chain employs TRBV19 and TRBJ1-3; no clear D gene. CDR1 LNHDA and CDR2 SQIVND come from the germline V gene (reference sequence). CDR3 length: 11 residues. Trimming shortened V by 8 bases and J by 5 bases, and 7 bases separated the two germline ends. CDR3 in amino acids: CASLSRNTIYF. DNA for the CDR3: TGTGCCAGTCTCAGTAGAAACACCATATATTTT.

The chain is built from TRBV5-6 and TRBJ1-1; 7 nucleotides align to TRBD1. Germline V gene sequence: CDR1 SGHDT, CDR2 YYEEEE. After removal of 6 bases from V and 6 bases from J, the junction contained 8 bases not matched to a gene. The CDR3 consists of 13 residues. For the CDR3, the DNA is TGTGCCAGCACCCGACAGGGTCGAGCTGAAGCTTTCTTT. Protein: CASTRQGRAEAFF. The whole variable domain, filled in from reference TRBV5-6 and TRBJ1-1, reads DAGVTQSPTHLIKTRGQQVTLRCSPKSGHDTVSWYQQALGQGPQFIFQYYEEEERQRGNFPDRFSGHQFPNYSSELNVNALLLGDSALYLCASTRQGRAEAFFGQGTRLTVV.

This clone was found a few times. The rearrangement uses TRBV4-1 and TRBJ1-4; D unresolved. CDR1 and CDR2 (germline): MGHRA, YSYEKL. V lost 4 bases to trimming and J lost 4 bases, with 7 bases between them. This CDR3 contains 13 residues. DNA for the CDR3: TGCGCCAGCAGCCGGCCTTATAATGAAAAACTGTTTTTT. The encoded protein is CASSRPYNEKLFF.

The rearrangement links TRBV6-2 or TRBV6-3 to TRBJ2-7; D not certain. Germline values: CDR1 MNHEY, CDR2 SVGEGT. The CDR3 contains 15 residues. Trimming took off 6 bases at V and 3 bases at J, with 18 bases between the two ends. CDR3 in amino acids: CASSTDRSEFYEQYF. The CDR3 DNA reads TGTGCCAGCAGCACAGACCGATCGGAATTCTACGAGCAGTACTTC.

The V and J genes are TRBV6-1 and TRBJ2-7; 11 bases agree with TRBD2. The CDR3 is 17 residues long. V was pared by 1 base and J by 3 bases, with 8 bases of the junction left unmatched. Germline CDR1 reads MNHNS; CDR2 reads SASEGT. The chain's CDR3 is CASSEEASGLAVYEQYF. In nucleotides, the CDR3 is TGTGCCAGCAGTGAAGAGGCCTCGGGACTAGCGGTCTACGAGCAGTACTTC.

This chain uses TRBV11-2 with TRBJ1-2; D gene uncertain. V gave up 1 base and J gave up 5 bases, with 8 bases separating them. The germline V gene has CDR1 SGHAT and CDR2 FQNNGV. The CDR3 sequence is 13 residues long. The CDR3 reads CASSLGEGYGYTF. CDR3 nucleotides: TGTGCCAGCAGCTTAGGTGAGGGATATGGCTACACCTTC.

V and J are TRBV6-5 and TRBJ1-2; no reliable D call. The CDR3 consists of 14 residues. Germline V CDR1 and CDR2: MNHEY, SVGAGI. Trimming left V 2 bases short and J 4 bases short, with 11 bases between. The CDR3 coding sequence is TGTGCCAGCAGTTACGGGAAGGGAGGCTATGGCTACACCTTC. This translates into CASSYGKGGYGYTF.

The chain joins TRBV28 to TRBJ1-5; no clear D. Trimming left V 2 bases short and J 0 bases short, with 5 bases between. The CDR3 consists of 14 residues. The germline V gene has CDR1 MDHEN and CDR2 SYDVKM. The CDR3 nucleotides are TGTGCCAGCAGTTTACCGGTTAGCAATCAGCCCCAGCATTTT. Protein product: CASSLPVSNQPQHF.

This chain joins TRBV30 and TRBJ1-2, with D perhaps TRBD1 (6 bases). This CDR3 spans 18 amino acids. V lost 0 bases and J 1 base, leaving 21 bases between the germline ends. Per the germline V gene, CDR1 is GTSNPN and CDR2 is SVGIG (reference sequence). The CDR3 sequence is CAWSVEPGTRPINYGYTF. DNA for the CDR3: TGTGCCTGGAGTGTGGAACCCGGGACAAGGCCCATTAACTATGGCTACACCTTC.

This chain connects TRBV6-5 to TRBJ1-2, with a weak D call TRBD1 (6 bases). Germline assignment: CDR1 MNHEY and CDR2 SVGAGI. The CDR3 covers 15 residues. V was shortened by 0 bases and J by 3 bases, with 11 bases between the two germline ends. The CDR3 DNA reads as TGTGCCAGCAGTTACTCGACGCAGGGGTACTATGGCTACACCTTC. Protein sequence: CASSYSTQGYYGYTF.

V is TRBV5-4 and J is TRBJ2-7; maybe TRBD1 (5 bases). CDR1 SGHNT and CDR2 YYREEE come from the germline V gene (reference sequence). The V gene lost 3 bases and the J gene lost 0 bases, with 7 bases spanning the gap. The CDR3 has 13 amino acids. The CDR3 sequence: CASSSDTSYEQYF. CDR3 nucleotide sequence: TGTGCCAGCAGCTCGGACACCTCCTACGAGCAGTACTTC.

The chain uses TRBV18 and TRBJ2-3; D might be TRBD1 (6 bases). The CDR3 runs 15 residues. Germline CDR1 and CDR2: KGHSH and LQKENI. Trimming removed 8 bases at V and 2 bases at J, with 17 bases between. The CDR3 reads CASGQQGTTTDTQYF. CDR3 DNA sequence: TGTGCCAGCGGACAACAGGGAACAACCACAGATACGCAGTATTTT.

This chain links TRBV7-8 with TRBJ1-6, with 9 bases identical to TRBD1. The V gene's germline CDR1 is SGHVS and CDR2 FQNEAQ. The CDR3 spans 15 residues. The junction had 5 bases not matched to a gene; V was cut back by 2 bases and J by 9 bases. CDR3 protein: CASSLHGTGSSPLHF. DNA for the CDR3: TGTGCCAGCAGCTTACATGGGACAGGGAGTTCACCCCTCCACTTT.

V and J are TRBV28 and TRBJ2-3; a weak D match, TRBD2 (6 bases). V gave up 6 bases and J gave up 6 bases, with 13 bases separating them. CDR3 size: 13 residues. CDR1 is MDHEN and CDR2 is SYDVKM in the germline V gene. The CDR3 protein is CASSPRGLDTQYF. The CDR3 region has the DNA TGTGCCAGCAGCCCACGGGGGTTGGATACGCAGTATTTT.

V is TRBV12-3 or TRBV12-4 and J is TRBJ2-7; D perhaps matches TRBD1 (6 bases). V lost 8 bases and J lost 7, with 18 bases in between. This CDR3 comprises 13 residues. The DNA of the CDR3 is TGTGCCAGCGGGCCCCGGGACATTGGGGAGCAGTACTTC. This translates into CASGPRDIGEQYF.

The chain couples TRBV6-5 to TRBJ2-5; D is perhaps TRBD2 (5 bases). Trimming shortened V by 10 bases and J by 2 bases, and 14 bases separated the two germline ends. The germline CDR1 and CDR2 sequences are MNHEY and SVGAGI. The CDR3 consists of 13 residues. For the CDR3, the DNA is TGTGCCACCTTAGGACGGGAACAAGAGACCCAGTACTTC. This codes for CATLGREQETQYF.

J is TRBJ2-7 and V is TRBV13; 7 nucleotides agree with TRBD2. CDR1 is PRHDT and CDR2 is FYEKMQ in the germline V gene (reference sequence). The CDR3 runs to 14 residues. Germline trimming cut 1 base from V and 5 bases from J; bases unmatched to any gene: 5. The CDR3 is CASSLVGGRDEQYF. CDR3 bases: TGTGCCAGCAGCTTAGTCGGGGGGAGGGACGAGCAGTACTTC.

This clone was seen more than once but under ten times. The rearrangement uses TRBV4-2 and TRBJ1-5; TRBD1 is a possible D gene (5 bases). The CDR3 contains 15 residues. Trimming left V 2 bases short and J 1 base short, with 9 bases between. The germline gives CDR1 LGHNA, CDR2 YNFKEQ. CDR3 nucleotides: TGTGCCAGCAGCCAATCCCAGGGAAGCAATCAGCCCCAGCATTTT. Its protein is CASSQSQGSNQPQHF.

This clone was observed once. V and J are TRBV19 and TRBJ1-2, with a weak D call TRBD1 (6 bases). This CDR3 has 15 amino acids. V was clipped by 2 bases and J by 1 base, with 11 bases between them. CDR1 is LNHDA, CDR2 SQIVND, per germline (reference sequence). The CDR3 DNA reads TGTGCCAGTAGTATAACCCCGGACAGTAACTATGGCTACACCTTC. Translating it yields CASSITPDSNYGYTF. The whole variable domain, filled in from reference TRBV19 and TRBJ1-2, reads DGGITQSPKYLFRKEGQNVTLSCEQNLNHDAMYWYRQDPGQGLRLIYYSQIVNDFQKGDIAEGYSVSREKKESFPLTVTSAQKNPTAFYLCASSITPDSNYGYTFGSGTRLTVV.